Listed here is a single TCR beta chain. Its cognate antigen is unknown. The method was immunoSEQ multiplex PCR; TCRdb's version includes in-frame clones alone and lacks a portion of them. The sample yields 180,000 or so clones, roughly nine tenths seen once. The data are from a study of cytomegalovirus exposure and HLA in healthy donors. Findings and limits, study-wide: According to a later analysis, TCR clusters from the first cohort tended to co-occur in the roughly 110 validation repertoires. In vitro checks showed that a few CMV-associated chains really do target CMV antigens. A list of roughly 180 TCR beta chains associated with cytomegalovirus was given. Generally TCR sequences proved uncommon, though certain public TCRs appeared in numerous donors.

The receptor was isolated from a man aged 25 to 40 in good health and CMV-seropositive. The sample consisted of PBMCs.

The CDR3 region has the DNA TGTGCCAGCAGTTTTGGGGATTCACCCCTCCACTTT. This gives the protein CASSFGDSPLHF. This chain connects TRBV2 to TRBJ1-6; D uncertain. CDR1 and CDR2 (germline): SNHLY, FYNNEI. The CDR3 totals 12 residues. Trimming took off 5 bases at V and 8 bases at J, with 7 bases between the two ends.